This TCR beta chain was documented in a study of Graves' ophthalmopathy and Graves' hyperthyroidism. This clonotype was counted at least ten times. The authors amplified TCR beta CDR3 regions, and they did so from RNA transcripts for repertoire sequencing. In the first round, RT-PCR was carried out with HTBI primers, and a multiplex PCR formed the second round. MiXCR, applied by TCRdb to the multiplex PCR reads, yields one record per CDR3 protein. This table holds 740,000 or so distinct CDR3 sequences, approximately 40% found once. The ends lost 7 bases at V and 5 bases at J; junction bases unmatched: 10. The CDR3 runs 15 residues.

The sequenced sample was peripheral blood. The sequence derives from an adult man with Graves' ophthalmopathy. The rearrangement uses TRBV12-3 or TRBV12-4 and TRBJ2-5, with 10 bases fitting TRBD1. The CDR3 loop reads CASTDRDRGGETQYF. The CDR3 bases are TGTGCCAGCACTGACCGGGACAGGGGAGGGGAGACCCAGTACTTC.